The 22 T cell receptor beta chains reported below all come from one sample, sequenced in a study of blood T cell repertoires in COVID-19. Libraries were prepared by immunoSEQ multiplex PCR; TCRdb keeps only in-frame clonotypes and omits some of them. Of about 62,000 clones listed, more than 85% were seen once; the top ten hold 1%. Material for sequencing was peripheral blood. These receptors all stem from a man between 70 and 80 years old with acute or convalescent COVID-19.

This clone was seen a handful of times. This chain connects TRBV28 to TRBJ2-1; TRBD2 aligns across 7 bases. The CDR3 extends over 17 amino acids. Trimming took 3 bases from V and 5 from J; bases not matched to a gene: 13. Germline CDR1 is MDHEN and CDR2 is SYDVKM. CDR3 amino acids: CASSFPPLREKNNEQFF. The CDR3 DNA follows: TGTGCCAGCAGTTTCCCCCCCCTGCGGGAGAAGAACAATGAGCAGTTCTTC.

CDR3: CASSYSPGALNTEAFF. CDR3 DNA sequence: TGTGCCAGCAGTTACTCACCCGGAGCCCTGAACACTGAAGCTTTCTTT. V gene TRBV6-5 combines with J gene TRBJ1-1; no definite D call. The germline V and J ends were trimmed by 0 bases and 0 bases, with 11 bases remaining between them. The CDR3 contains 16 residues. Germline V gene sequence: CDR1 MNHEY, CDR2 SVGAGI.

The gene calls are TRBV11-3 and TRBJ2-1; D might be TRBD2 (6 bases). The CDR3 length is 15 residues. Germline-derived CDR1 and CDR2 are SGHNT and YENEEA. V was pared by 1 base and J by 6 bases, with 13 bases between. The CDR3 nucleotides read TGTGCCAGCAGCTTAGTCGGGAGCAGTGGCAATGAGCAGTTCTTC. It yields the protein CASSLVGSSGNEQFF.

Sample share makes this clone medium-sized. V and J are TRBV5-1 and TRBJ1-2, with D uncertain. Germline-derived CDR1 and CDR2 are SGHRS and YFSETQ. The germline V and J ends were trimmed by 0 bases and 0 bases, with 9 bases remaining between them. This CDR3 has 15 residues. CDR3 in amino acids: CASSLGPSANYGYTF. CDR3 DNA: TGCGCCAGCAGCTTGGGTCCGTCTGCTAACTATGGCTACACCTTC.

The chain joins TRBV7-9 to TRBJ2-5; 7 nucleotides match TRBD2. The trim removed 5 bases at V and 1 base at J, leaving 4 bases unmatched. Germline V lookup: CDR1 SEHNR, CDR2 FQNEAQ (reference sequence). This CDR3 spans 14 amino acids. In DNA, the CDR3 is TGTGCCAGCAGCCCCAGCGGGGCCCAAGAGACCCAGTACTTC. This translates into CASSPSGAQETQYF. Together with reference TRBV7-9 and TRBJ2-5, the CDR3 gives the full variable domain: DTGVSQNPRHKITKRGQNVTFRCDPISEHNRLYWYRQTLGQGPEFLTYFQNEAQLEKSRLLSDRFSAERPKGSFSTLEIQRTEQGDSAMYLCASSPSGAQETQYFGPGTRLLVL.

The rearrangement links TRBV3-1 (or the pseudogene TRBV3-2) to TRBJ1-1; 7 bases map to TRBD1. This CDR3 is built from 16 residues. V shed 5 bases, J shed 0 bases, and the junction held 9 bases outside the gene matches. Germline loops: CDR1 LGHDT, CDR2 YNNKEL (reference sequence). CDR3: CASSGGHGTVNTEAFF. In DNA form, the CDR3 reads TGTGCCAGCAGCGGAGGACACGGGACAGTGAACACTGAAGCTTTCTTT.

J is TRBJ2-5 and V is TRBV3-1 (or the pseudogene TRBV3-2), with unresolved D. The germline gives CDR1 LGHDT, CDR2 YNNKEL (reference sequence). This CDR3 contains 14 residues. The germline V and J ends were trimmed by 1 base and 2 bases, with 8 bases remaining between them. CDR3: CASSQGNGQETQYF. CDR3 sequence (DNA): TGTGCCAGCAGCCAAGGGAACGGGCAAGAGACCCAGTACTTC.

The genes are TRBV3-1 (or the pseudogene TRBV3-2) and TRBJ2-7; 10 positions match TRBD1. Germline lookup yields CDR1 LGHDT and CDR2 YNNKEL (reference sequence). The length of the CDR3 is 15 residues. With V trimmed by 4 bases and J by 4 bases, 7 bases remained unmatched. The CDR3 DNA follows: TGTGCCAGCAGCCGAACCGGGACAGGGGCATACGAGCAGTACTTC. It yields the protein CASSRTGTGAYEQYF.

The chain carries TRBV27 and TRBJ1-2; maybe TRBD1 (6 bases). V was cut by 0 bases and J by 4 bases, with 18 bases left in between. Germline lookup yields CDR1 MNHEY and CDR2 SMNVEV (reference sequence). The CDR3 totals 17 residues. In nucleotides, the CDR3 is TGTGCCAGCAGTTTATCGGCAATAGAACAGGGTTTCTATGGCTACACCTTC. Its protein product is CASSLSAIEQGFYGYTF.

This clone was counted once. V and J are TRBV12-5 and TRBJ1-5, with D possibly being TRBD1 (6 bases). The germline V and J ends were trimmed by 5 bases and 6 bases, with 14 bases remaining between them. Germline assignment: CDR1 LGHNT and CDR2 FRNRAP. This CDR3 is built from 14 residues. In DNA form, the CDR3 reads TGTGCTAGTGGTCCCCAGGGGTTTACTCAGCCCCAGCATTTT. Residues: CASGPQGFTQPQHF.

J is TRBJ1-4 and V is TRBV19; possible D gene TRBD1, 6 bases. This CDR3 region has 14 residues. CDR1 and CDR2 (germline): LNHDA, SQIVND (reference sequence). Trimming took off 7 bases at V and 8 bases at J, with 17 bases between the two ends. The CDR3 reads CASTFGGQGEKLFF. The CDR3 nucleotides read TGTGCCAGTACCTTCGGGGGGCAAGGAGAAAAACTGTTTTTT.

In this sample, this clone turned up once. The V call is TRBV15, the J call TRBJ2-5; 8 bases agree with TRBD1. CDR3 length: 15 amino acids. V was pared by 3 bases and J by 6 bases, with 9 bases of the junction left unmatched. Germline V gene lookup returns CDR1 LNHNV and CDR2 YYDKDF (reference sequence). The CDR3 DNA reads TGTGCCACCAGCAGTCAGGGGGCGGCGGCAAAGACCCAGTACTTC. This translates into CATSSQGAAAKTQYF.

The chain combines TRBV5-4 with TRBJ1-5, with 7 bases lining up with TRBD1. CDR1 is SGHNT and CDR2 is YYREEE in the germline V gene (reference sequence). Germline trimming cut 0 bases from V and 2 bases from J; bases unmatched to any gene: 2. There are 15 residues in the CDR3. CDR3 region: CASSLAGTGNQPQHF. The CDR3 DNA is TGTGCCAGCAGCTTGGCCGGGACAGGCAATCAGCCCCAGCATTTT.

The CDR3 DNA follows: TGTGCCACCAGCAGAACTCTAGACACTGAAGCTTTCTTT. Its protein is CATSRTLDTEAFF. The chain links TRBV15 to TRBJ1-1; D ambiguous. This CDR3 spans 13 amino acids. With 2 bases removed from V and 3 bases from J, the gap between germline ends came to 7 bases. Germline values: CDR1 LNHNV, CDR2 YYDKDF (reference sequence).

The V call is TRBV4-1, the J call TRBJ1-6; 10 nucleotides agree with TRBD1. The V segment lost 6 bases and the J segment 10 bases; nucleotides outside the gene matches: 15. Looked up from germline, CDR1 is MGHRA and CDR2 is YSYEKL. This CDR3 spans 17 amino acids. The CDR3 sequence is CASRPPKTGQGKSPLHF. The CDR3 region has the DNA TGCGCCAGCAGGCCTCCTAAAACGGGACAGGGGAAGTCACCCCTCCACTTT.

The CDR3 spells CASSSRLAYEQYF. DNA for the CDR3: TGTGCCAGCAGCTCCAGACTTGCCTACGAGCAGTACTTC. The V call is TRBV7-2, the J call TRBJ2-7; D call uncertain. V was cut by 4 bases and J by 2 bases, with 9 bases left in between. This CDR3 is 13 amino acids long. CDR1 SGHTA and CDR2 FQGNSA come from the germline V gene. Together with reference TRBV7-2 and TRBJ2-7, the CDR3 gives the full variable domain: GAGVSQSPSNKVTEKGKDVELRCDPISGHTALYWYRQSLGQGLEFLIYFQGNSAPDKSGLPSDRFSAERTGGSVSTLTIQRTQQEDSAVYLCASSSRLAYEQYFGPGTRLTVT.

CDR3 sequence reads: CASRVRGGELFF. The CDR3 DNA reads as TGTGCCAGCAGGGTGCGGGGCGGGGAGCTGTTTTTT. The chain recombines TRBV2 with TRBJ2-2; tentative D call: TRBD2 (6 bases). V dropped 6 bases and J dropped 7 bases, with 9 bases sitting between them. The CDR3 extends over 12 amino acids. CDR1 and CDR2 (germline): SNHLY, FYNNEI. The variable domain in full, with the rest retrieved from reference TRBV2 and TRBJ2-2, is EPEVTQTPSHQVTQMGQEVILRCVPISNHLYFYWYRQILGQKVEFLVSFYNNEISEKSEIFDDQFSVERPDGSNFTLKIRSTKLEDSAMYFCASRVRGGELFFGEGSRLTVL.

This rearrangement joins TRBV10-2 to TRBJ2-3; D gene unclear. CDR1 WSHSY and CDR2 SAAADI come from the germline V gene. This CDR3 region has 11 residues. Trimming cost V 6 bases and J 4 bases, with 5 bases left between them. The CDR3 nucleotides are TGCGCCAGCAGCCAGTCAGATACGCAGTATTTT. It is translated as CASSQSDTQYF.

The chain couples TRBV11-2 to TRBJ2-7, with TRBD1 identical over 8 bases. The germline V gene has CDR1 SGHAT and CDR2 FQNNGV. The CDR3 spans 16 residues. The trim removed 2 bases at V and 7 bases at J, leaving 13 bases unmatched. DNA for the CDR3: TGTGCCAGCAGCTTAAGTGGCGGGACAGGCGAGTGGGAGCAGTACTTC. Its translation is CASSLSGGTGEWEQYF.

The chain employs TRBV20-1 and TRBJ2-5; 7 positions agree with TRBD2. Germline values: CDR1 DFQATT, CDR2 SNEGSKA (reference sequence). The CDR3 runs to 14 residues. Trimming removed 3 bases from V and 7 bases from J; junction bases left unmatched: 11. The CDR3 DNA follows: TGCAGTGCTAGTCTCGGGGAGGGAATGGGGACCCAGTACTTC. Its protein is CSASLGEGMGTQYF.

The chain is built from TRBV4-2 and TRBJ2-3; 9 bases map to TRBD2. V lost 5 bases and J lost 5; bases outside the gene matches: 5. The CDR3 length is 14 residues. Germline CDR1 reads LGHNA; CDR2 reads YNFKEQ. CDR3 nucleotides: TGTGCCAGCAGCTCGGGACTAGCAATAGATACGCAGTATTTT. This sequence encodes CASSSGLAIDTQYF.

The rearrangement joins TRBV7-6 to TRBJ1-2; D unclear. CDR1 is SGHVS, CDR2 FNYEAQ, per germline. The V end was cut by 0 bases, the J end by 6 bases, with 8 bases between. There are 13 residues in the CDR3. CDR3 DNA sequence: TGTGCCAGCAGCTTAGCACTCAGGAATGGCTACACCTTC. Protein sequence: CASSLALRNGYTF. Based on the CDR3 plus reference TRBV7-6 and TRBJ1-2, the full variable domain is GAGVSQSPRYKVTKRGQDVALRCDPISGHVSLYWYRQALGQGPEFLTYFNYEAQQDKSGLPNDRFSAERPEGSISTLTIQRTEQRDSAMYRCASSLALRNGYTFGSGTRLTVV.